The 21 T cell receptor beta chains below all came from one sample that was sequenced in a study of cytomegalovirus exposure and HLA in healthy donors. The primer mix had 60 Vbeta and 13 Jbeta primers. TCRdb's copy holds only in-frame clones and misses some; the assay was immunoSEQ multiplex PCR. The sample carries 150,000 to 200,000 clones, about 76% recorded once. The sequenced sample was PBMCs. These receptors were taken from a male donor in good health and CMV-seropositive.

The chain carries TRBV4-3 and TRBJ2-1, with TRBD2 as a possible D gene (5 bases). Germline CDR1 reads LGHNA; CDR2 reads YSLEER. V was pared by 0 bases and J by 4 bases, with 10 bases between. The CDR3 extends over 15 amino acids. CDR3 protein: CASSQEWTPYNEQFF. The CDR3 bases are TGCGCCAGCAGCCAAGAATGGACTCCTTACAATGAGCAGTTCTTC.

For this clone: The germline gene is not matched at one end of the junction; a read error may be the cause. The rearrangement joins TRBV6-1 to TRBJ2-6; 7 bases align to TRBD1. CDR3 length: 17 amino acids. Germline V gives CDR1 MNHNS, CDR2 SASEGT. For the CDR3, the DNA is TGTGCCAGCAGTGATTACAGGGGTAGCTCTGGGGCCAACGTCCTGATTTTC. Translation: CASSDYRGSSGANVLIF.

The chain links TRBV7-2 to TRBJ2-1, with 8 bases identical to TRBD2. The CDR3 is 15 amino acids. Trimming removed 0 bases from V and 7 bases from J; junction bases left unmatched: 5. Germline V CDR1 and CDR2: SGHTA, FQGNSA. The CDR3 coding sequence is TGTGCCAGCAGCTTAGCCCGGGGGGGCATGAATGAGCAGTTCTTC. Its protein is CASSLARGGMNEQFF.

This clone has just one count. The chain carries TRBV7-2 and TRBJ1-4, with unresolved D. The V end lost 1 base, the J end lost 0 bases, and 9 bases lay between the germline ends. Germline-derived CDR1 and CDR2 are SGHTA and FQGNSA. There are 16 residues in the CDR3. CDR3 coding DNA: TGTGCCAGCAGCTTAGGTGGTACAGCAACTAATGAAAAACTGTTTTTT. Protein: CASSLGGTATNEKLFF.

This clone was recorded only once. The chain is built from TRBV10-3 and TRBJ2-7; D gene unclear. This CDR3 has 14 residues. The ends were cut back, 5 bases at V and 0 bases at J, with 11 bases in the middle. Per the germline V gene, CDR1 is ENHRY and CDR2 is SYGVKD. The CDR3 DNA reads as TGTGCCATCAGTCCCATGGTGAGCTCCTACGAGCAGTACTTC. Translation: CAISPMVSSYEQYF.

The chain is built from TRBV19 and TRBJ1-4, with unresolved D. Germline V gene sequence: CDR1 LNHDA, CDR2 SQIVND (reference sequence). The CDR3 has 14 residues. Trimming shortened V by 3 bases and J by 6 bases, and 11 bases separated the two germline ends. CDR3 bases: TGTGCCAGTAGTATCCGGGGTGGAGATGAAAAACTGTTTTTT. Amino acid sequence: CASSIRGGDEKLFF.

This chain uses TRBV28 with TRBJ1-2; the match to TRBD1 covers 9 bases. With 5 bases clipped from V and 6 bases from J, the junction kept 16 bases outside the gene matches. Germline values: CDR1 MDHEN, CDR2 SYDVKM. The CDR3 has 17 residues. The CDR3 sequence is CASSPPGQGTGFHGYTF. The CDR3 region has the DNA TGTGCCAGCAGTCCGCCGGGACAGGGTACGGGTTTTCATGGCTACACCTTC.

This clone was counted between two and nine times. The rearrangement links TRBV6-5 to TRBJ1-1; D perhaps matches TRBD1 (5 bases). CDR3 length: 16 amino acids. Germline V lookup: CDR1 MNHEY, CDR2 SVGAGI. V lost 3 bases and J 6 bases, leaving 20 bases between the germline ends. Here the CDR3 reads CASSYGFGGGSAEAFF. The CDR3 DNA follows: TGTGCCAGCAGTTATGGTTTCGGGGGTGGGAGTGCTGAAGCTTTCTTT.

CDR3: CASSDRAGGTDTQYF. CDR3 bases: TGTGCCAGCAGTGATCGAGCGGGGGGCACAGATACGCAGTATTTT. The V and J genes are TRBV2 and TRBJ2-3; TRBD2 matches 8 bases. The junction had 3 bases not matched to a gene; V was cut back by 3 bases and J by 1 base. Per the germline V gene, CDR1 is SNHLY and CDR2 is FYNNEI. CDR3 size: 15 residues. The variable domain in full, with the rest retrieved from reference TRBV2 and TRBJ2-3, is EPEVTQTPSHQVTQMGQEVILRCVPISNHLYFYWYRQILGQKVEFLVSFYNNEISEKSEIFDDQFSVERPDGSNFTLKIRSTKLEDSAMYFCASSDRAGGTDTQYFGPGTRLTVL.

V usage is TRBV15 and J usage is TRBJ2-1, with 7 bases matching TRBD1. V lost 0 bases to trimming and J lost 6 bases; unmatched junction nucleotides: 5. The CDR3 extends over 15 amino acids. CDR1 LNHNV and CDR2 YYDKDF come from the germline V gene (reference sequence). Written as DNA, the CDR3 is TGTGCCACCAGCAGAGATCGTGGGACAGCCAATGAGCAGTTCTTC. Translating gives CATSRDRGTANEQFF.

CDR3 coding DNA: TGTGCCAGCTCACCTCGTGGGGGGGAGACGGAGCCCCAGCATTTT. This gives the protein CASSPRGGETEPQHF. The J gene is TRBJ1-5, the V gene TRBV18, with TRBD1 as a possible D gene (5 bases). V lost 3 bases and J 8 bases, leaving 17 bases between the germline ends. This CDR3 is 15 amino acids long. Germline assignment: CDR1 KGHSH and CDR2 LQKENI.

V and J are TRBV9 and TRBJ2-5; 7 positions agree with TRBD1. Per the germline V gene, CDR1 is SGDLS and CDR2 is YYNGEE. V shed 2 bases and J 3 bases; nucleotides not matched to a gene: 7. CDR3 length: 15 residues. The CDR3 reads CASSVAGTAKETQYF. DNA of the CDR3: TGTGCCAGCAGCGTCGCCGGGACAGCTAAAGAGACCCAGTACTTC.

This clone was counted a few times. The chain has TRBV7-2 and TRBJ1-5; D is undetermined. The V and J ends lost 6 bases and 4 bases respectively, with 10 bases between them. CDR3 length: 13 residues. Germline lookup yields CDR1 SGHTA and CDR2 FQGNSA. The CDR3, as DNA: TGTGCCAGCAGTTATACAGCAAATCAGCCCCAGCATTTT. Residues: CASSYTANQPQHF.

In its sample, this clone was seen a few times. The J gene is TRBJ2-3, the V gene TRBV7-2, with 8 bases that match TRBD2. After removal of 6 bases from V and 11 bases from J, the junction contained 7 bases not matched to a gene. Germline CDR1 SGHTA, CDR2 FQGNSA. The CDR3 length is 12 residues. For the CDR3, the DNA is TGTGCCAGCAGGACCTTAGCGGGGAGGCAGTATTTT. This gives the protein CASRTLAGRQYF.

The chain uses TRBV7-2 and TRBJ2-7; no firm D call. This CDR3 has 14 amino acids. Germline CDR1 reads SGHTA; CDR2 reads FQGNSA. Trimming took 1 base from V and 3 from J, leaving 10 bases between them. CDR3 amino acids: CASSLGQARYEQYF. The CDR3 bases are TGTGCCAGCAGCTTAGGGCAGGCCCGCTACGAGCAGTACTTC.

The rearrangement joins TRBV7-2 to TRBJ1-1; 7 bases match TRBD1. The trim removed 4 bases at V and 5 bases at J, leaving 4 bases unmatched. The CDR3 is 13 residues long. Germline-derived CDR1 and CDR2 are SGHTA and FQGNSA. The chain's CDR3 is CASSWTGRTEAFF. Written as DNA, the CDR3 is TGTGCCAGCAGCTGGACAGGTCGGACTGAAGCTTTCTTT.

This chain connects TRBV5-1 to TRBJ2-5; 9 nucleotides align to TRBD2. Germline CDR1 is SGHRS and CDR2 is YFSETQ. The V segment lost 0 bases and the J segment 5 bases; nucleotides outside the gene matches: 5. There are 15 residues in the CDR3. The CDR3 nucleotides are TGCGCCAGCAGCTTGGGCGGGGGGGCGCAGGAGACCCAGTACTTC. Residues: CASSLGGGAQETQYF.

The V and J genes are TRBV7-4 and TRBJ2-5, with 9 bases that match TRBD2. Germline V lookup: CDR1 SGHVT, CDR2 SQSDAQ. CDR3 length: 14 amino acids. The CDR3 loop is CPPSWAGGEKTQYF. The CDR3 DNA reads as TGTCCGCCGAGTTGGGCGGGGGGGGAAAAGACCCAGTACTTC.

The V and J genes are TRBV2 and TRBJ2-7, with D possibly matching TRBD2 (6 bases). This CDR3 is 13 amino acids long. The germline gives CDR1 SNHLY, CDR2 FYNNEI. V gave up 1 base and J gave up 7 bases, with 11 bases separating them. The CDR3 sequence: CASSEGGKGEQYF. CDR3 coding DNA: TGTGCCAGCAGTGAAGGCGGGAAGGGGGAGCAGTACTTC.

This chain's CDR3 is CASKQGKSLEYF. CDR3 DNA: TGTGCCAGCAAACAGGGGAAGAGTCTGGAGTACTTC. The chain links TRBV28 to TRBJ2-7; 7 nucleotides line up with TRBD1. The junction had 11 bases not matched to a gene; V was cut back by 7 bases and J by 11 bases. CDR3 length equals 12 residues. Germline CDR1 and CDR2: MDHEN and SYDVKM.

This clone has only one observation. This chain connects TRBV29-1 to TRBJ2-1; TRBD1 matches at 12 bases. The CDR3 is 14 residues long. V was clipped by 3 bases and J by 9 bases; unmatched bases: 6. CDR1 and CDR2 (germline): SQVTM, ANQGSEA. CDR3 sequence: CSVDPGQGAVEQFF. CDR3 DNA: TGCAGCGTTGACCCGGGACAGGGGGCGGTTGAGCAGTTCTTC.